A single T cell receptor (beta chain) is shown here with its context. The source of the sample is a study of T cell changes during pregnancy in multiple sclerosis. Germline CDR1 MGHDK, CDR2 SYGVNS. The CDR3 spans 11 residues. V lost 3 bases, J lost 6 bases, and 3 bases lay in between. TCRdb keeps only in-frame clones here, not all; method: immunoSEQ multiplex PCR. The table has tens of thousands of clones, just over 90% seen once. The clonotype originates from a female donor with multiple sclerosis, enrolled in a pregnancy study. The chain combines TRBV25-1 with TRBJ2-1; D is ambiguous. The input for sequencing was peripheral blood, taken before pregnancy. For the CDR3, the DNA is TGTGCCAGCAGTGACGGCAATGAGCAGTTCTTC. It specifies CASSDGNEQFF.